This TCR beta chain was profiled in a study of tissue T cells after allogeneic stem cell transplantation. Whole-study context: Patients with graft-versus-host disease had grafts: four unmodified, three CD34-selected and T-cell-depleted. Several lines of graft-versus-host disease therapy were given to all patients, all with gastrointestinal involvement. General study results and limits: Within patients, tissue anatomy strongly shaped TCR repertoire composition.

This clone was detected only once. Its antigen is undetermined. Germline-derived CDR1 and CDR2 are DFQATT and SNEGSKA (reference sequence). This CDR3 has 17 residues. The junction had 10 bases not matched to a gene; V was cut back by 3 bases and J by 0 bases. Survey-depth TCRbeta CDR3 sequencing reported V/J genes and productive frequencies. Measured with immunoSEQ multiplex PCR; TCRdb has only the in-frame clones, and not every one. The table shows 26,000 or so clones, with about 89% occurring only once. The source is a male donor aged 60 or over who later had graft-versus-host disease after an allogeneic stem cell transplant. The input for sequencing was blood, taken before transplantation. The V and J genes are TRBV20-1 and TRBJ2-3; TRBD2 matches 9 bases. CDR3 in DNA: TGCAGTGCTAGTCCTAGCGGGGCCGGAATTAGCACAGATACGCAGTATTTT. Translated, it gives CSASPSGAGISTDTQYF.